The clone carrying this TCR beta chain was found a few times. Antigen unknown. For Graves' hyperthyroidism to be stable, ophthalmopathy could not progress within 18 months. The data were obtained in a study of T cells in Graves' hyperthyroidism and ophthalmopathy. The wider study: Blood was drawn when the patient was first diagnosed and still untreated. The study, taken as a whole, reports: Ophthalmopathy prediction by the model preceded onset by a median approximately six months.

Amplified TCR beta CDR3 regions derived from RNA transcripts. During a first-round RT-PCR of the TCR CDR3, the HTBI primer set was used. TCRdb independently ran MiXCR on the multiplex PCR reads; one entry per CDR3 protein. The data hold about 560,000 distinct CDR3 sequences, with 16% observed a single time. Germline CDR1 reads DFQATT; CDR2 reads SNEGSKA (reference sequence). The J segment lost 8 bases and the V segment lost 0 bases, leaving 11 bases of the junction unmatched. CDR3 length: 17 residues. Sequenced: blood. The origin of this receptor is a woman in her late teens or twenties with Graves' hyperthyroidism. The V and J genes are TRBV20-1 and TRBJ2-1; TRBD2 matches at 12 bases. CDR3 residues: CSARDLRLAGGPYEQFF. In DNA form, the CDR3 reads TGCAGTGCTAGAGATCTCCGGCTAGCGGGGGGGCCGTATGAGCAGTTCTTC.